A selection of T cell receptor beta chains follows, all from one sample in a study of cytomegalovirus exposure and HLA in healthy donors. Clones were read by immunoSEQ multiplex PCR, and TCRdb kept only the in-frame ones, dropping some. The data show about 190,000 clones, around 81% seen once. The sequenced sample consisted of PBMCs. Source of these receptors: a woman younger than 45 in good health and CMV-seronegative. Both conserved end residues are part of each CDR3. Each record gives: J gene, D gene, clone size, V gene, CDR3 DNA, CDR3 protein. D genes are given only for firm matches. The size entry is marked missing in some rows and otherwise reads once, few, many or a size class.

TRBJ2-7 | TRBD2 | - | TRBV28 | TGTGCCAGCAGTTCCCCTTGGAGCGGGGGGGGCTACGAGCAGTACTTC | CASSSPWSGGGYEQYF
TRBJ1-2 | - | - | TRBV5-4 | TGTGCCAGCAGTCAGACCGGGACTGAACTCTTCTATGGCTACACCTTC | CASSQTGTELFYGYTF
TRBJ1-1 | - | - | TRBV30 | TGTGCCTGGAATCGCGGTGAAGGAACAAACACTGAAGCTTTCTTT | CAWNRGEGTNTEAFF
TRBJ2-7 | - | - | TRBV28 | TGTGCCAGCAGTTCATGGGCCCCCTACGAGCAGTACTTC | CASSSWAPYEQYF
TRBJ1-4 | TRBD1 | - | TRBV30 | TGTGCCTGGATCGGACAGGGTAATGAAAAACTGTTTTTT | CAWIGQGNEKLFF
TRBJ1-5 | - | - | TRBV23-1 | TGCGCCAGCCAGACAGTTTTCAATCAGCCCCGGCATTTT | CASQTVFNQPRHF
TRBJ2-1 | - | - | TRBV2 | TGTGCCAGCGTCCTCGGCAGGTTTACGGTTGAGCAGTTCTTC | CASVLGRFTVEQFF
TRBJ2-1 | - | - | TRBV10-3 | TGTGCCATCAGTGCACAGGGTTCGAACAATGAGCAGTTCTTC | CAISAQGSNNEQFF
TRBJ1-5 | - | - | TRBV7-4 | TGTGCCAGCAGCACCGAGGGTTTTCAGCCCCAGCATTTT | CASSTEGFQPQHF
TRBJ2-7 | - | - | TRBV11-2 | TGTGCCAGCAGCTTAGGAGGTACCTACGAGCAGTACTTC | CASSLGGTYEQYF
TRBJ2-7 | TRBD2 | - | TRBV6-6 | TGTGCCAGCAGTCAAGGACTAGCGGTCGAGCAGTACTTC | CASSQGLAVEQYF
TRBJ1-1 | TRBD1 | - | TRBV7-9 | TGTGCCAGCAGCCTGGACAGGGTGAACGCTGAAGCTTTCTTT | CASSLDRVNAEAFF
TRBJ2-1 | - | once | TRBV5-6 | TGTGCCAGCAGCTTGTATGGGGGAGCGGGCGATGAGCAGTTCTTC | CASSLYGGAGDEQFF
TRBJ2-5 | TRBD2 | - | TRBV6-5 | TGTGCCAGCAGTTACTCGAATGGGGGGGTCGAGACCCAGTACTTC | CASSYSNGGVETQYF
TRBJ1-2 | TRBD1 | - | TRBV27 | TGTGCCAGCAGTTACGCAGGGGGCGTAAACTATGGCTACACCTTC | CASSYAGGVNYGYTF
TRBJ1-2 | - | - | TRBV2 | TGTGCCAGCAGTGAACTCAGGGGACAAGGCTACACCTTC | CASSELRGQGYTF
TRBJ2-7 | TRBD1 | - | TRBV18 | TGTGCCAGCTCACCACCCTCACAGGGGGCTTACGAGCAGTACTTC | CASSPPSQGAYEQYF
TRBJ2-5 | TRBD2 | - | TRBV29-1 | TGCAGCGTCCTGGGGACTAGCGGGATCCAAGAGACCCAGTACTTC | CSVLGTSGIQETQYF
TRBJ2-5 | TRBD2 | - | TRBV9 | TGTGCCAGCAGCGTAGTTGCGGGAGGAATAGACACCCAGTACTTC | CASSVVAGGIDTQYF
TRBJ1-5 | TRBD1 | few | TRBV19 | TGTGCCGCTACTAGACAGGGTGGACAGCCCCAGCATTTT | CAATRQGGQPQHF
TRBJ2-7 | TRBD1 | - | TRBV4-3 | TGCGCCAGCAGCCAAGGGCCGGGACAGGGCTACGAGCAGTACTTC | CASSQGPGQGYEQYF
TRBJ2-1 | - | - | TRBV7-9 | TGTGCCAGCAGCTTAGTAGTGAGCTCCTACAATGAGCAGTTCTTC | CASSLVVSSYNEQFF
TRBJ2-4 | TRBD2 | - | TRBV2 | TGTGCCAGCAGTCAACTCGGGGGGGGGCTTGACATTCAGTACTTC | CASSQLGGGLDIQYF
TRBJ2-1 | - | - | TRBV4-3 | TGCGCCAGCAGCCAAGAGAGGGGGAACAACAATGAGCAGTTCTTC | CASSQERGNNNEQFF
TRBJ1-5 | - | - | TRBV30 | TGTGCCTGGAGCCGGCCCCCCTACCGGACTGATAGCAATCAGCCCCAGCATTTT | CAWSRPPYRTDSNQPQHF
TRBJ2-7 | - | - | TRBV9 | TGTGCCAGCAGCGTCGGTACAGGACGGACCTGGTCCCCTTCCTACGAGCAGTACTTC | CASSVGTGRTWSPSYEQYF
TRBJ2-7 | TRBD2 | - | TRBV7-9 | TGTGCCAGCAGCCAGCGGGGTTACGAGCAGTACTTC | CASSQRGYEQYF
TRBJ2-2 | TRBD2 | - | TRBV5-8 | TGTGCCAGCAGCTCCACTCCCTTTCTAATCCCAGCGGGAGTGGCCGGGGAGCTGTTTTTT | CASSSTPFLIPAGVAGELFF
TRBJ2-7 | TRBD1 | - | TRBV11-2 | TGTGCCAGCAGCTCATATCCGGGACAGGGGCTTTACGAGCAGTACTTC | CASSSYPGQGLYEQYF
TRBJ2-2 | - | - | TRBV27 | TGTGCCAGCCGGCGGGGGACATCTGCGAACACCGGGGAGCTGTTTTTT | CASRRGTSANTGELFF
TRBJ2-1 | TRBD1 | once | TRBV18 | TGTGCCAGCTCAACGATACCGACAGGGGCTGAGCAGTTCTTC | CASSTIPTGAEQFF
TRBJ2-1 | - | - | TRBV5-1 | TGCGCCAGCAGCTTGGCTCCGGGATCCTACAATGAGCAGTTCTTC | CASSLAPGSYNEQFF
TRBJ2-5 | TRBD2 | few | TRBV2 | TGTGCCAGCGCGACTAGCGGGATTCAAGAGACCCAGTACTTC | CASATSGIQETQYF
TRBJ1-1 | - | once | TRBV6-5 | TGTGCCAGCAGCCTCACTATCAACACTGAAGCTTTCTTT | CASSLTINTEAFF
TRBJ1-4 | - | - | TRBV14 | TGTGCCAGCAGCCTTTCGACCGAACCCCCCCCAGGAGGACTGTTTTTT | CASSLSTEPPPGGLFF
TRBJ2-2 | TRBD1 | - | TRBV5-1 | TGCGCCAGCAGCCCGTACACAGGGGTGAACACCGGGGAGCTGTTTTTT | CASSPYTGVNTGELFF
TRBJ2-7 | TRBD2 | once | TRBV4-1 | TGCGCCAGCACCATACTAGCGGGGGGATCCTACGAGCAGTACTTC | CASTILAGGSYEQYF
TRBJ2-7 | - | few | TRBV4-1 | TGCGCCAGCAGCCAAGACTTGGGGCTATACGAGCAGTACTTC | CASSQDLGLYEQYF
TRBJ1-1 | - | - | TRBV18 | TGTGCCAGCTCACGTCTCGCCGGGGAGGCGAACACTGAAGCTTTCTTT | CASSRLAGEANTEAFF
TRBJ2-7 | - | - | TRBV2 | TGTGCCAGCAGTGATTACCCGGTAGCAGACGAGCAGTACTTC | CASSDYPVADEQYF
TRBJ2-7 | - | - | TRBV7-2 | TGTGCCAGCAGCTTCGGAAGAGGGTCTTTCGGCGAGCAGTACTTC | CASSFGRGSFGEQYF
TRBJ1-1 | - | - | TRBV15 | TGTGCCACCAGCAGAGACGTGGGGGCAGGGACTGAAGCTTTCTTT | CATSRDVGAGTEAFF
TRBJ2-7 | - | - | TRBV7-8 | TGTGCCAGCAGCTTGAGTGGGGGGGCCTCATACGAGCAGTACTTC | CASSLSGGASYEQYF